This T cell receptor (beta chain) was sequenced in a study of patients and donors after allogeneic stem cell transplantation. TCRdb called the RT-PCR reads again in MiXCR, with one record for every CDR3 protein. The data show roughly 940,000 distinct CDR3 sequences, approximately 19% seen once. This CDR3 has 15 amino acids. Germline-derived CDR1 and CDR2 are DFQATT and SNEGSKA (reference sequence). Trimming cost V 1 base and J 0 bases, with 13 bases left between them. The sequenced material came from blood, either unsorted or a sorted T cell fraction (not recorded which). The genes are TRBV20-1 and TRBJ2-7, with a tentative D call TRBD1 (5 bases). The source of this sequence is a human donor who was either an allogeneic HSCT recipient or a stem cell or donor lymphocyte infusion donor (not recorded which). It is not recorded whose cells these are; they may come from a transplant donor. This chain's CDR3 is CSARVDRPTSYEQYF. CDR3 DNA: TGCAGTGCTAGAGTCGACAGACCAACCTCCTACGAGCAGTACTTC.